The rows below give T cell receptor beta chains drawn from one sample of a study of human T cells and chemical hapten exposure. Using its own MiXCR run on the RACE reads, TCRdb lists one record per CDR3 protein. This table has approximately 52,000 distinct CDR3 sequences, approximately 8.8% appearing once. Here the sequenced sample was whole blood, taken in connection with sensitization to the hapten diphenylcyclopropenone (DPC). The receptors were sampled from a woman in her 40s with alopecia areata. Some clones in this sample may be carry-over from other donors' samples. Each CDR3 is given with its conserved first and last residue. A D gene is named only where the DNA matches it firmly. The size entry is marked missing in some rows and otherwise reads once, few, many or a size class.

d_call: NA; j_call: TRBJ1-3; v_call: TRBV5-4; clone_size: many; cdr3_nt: TGTGCCAGCAGCTCGAGACAGGCAGCCTCTGGAAACACCATATATTTT; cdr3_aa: CASSSRQAASGNTIYF
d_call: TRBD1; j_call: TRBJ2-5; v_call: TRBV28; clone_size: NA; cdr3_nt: TGCGCCACCTACCCGGGACAGCAAGAGACCCAGTACTTC; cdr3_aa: CATYPGQQETQYF
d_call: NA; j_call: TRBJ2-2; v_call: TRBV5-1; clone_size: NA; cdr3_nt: TGCGCCAGCAGCTTCCGGGACACGGCCGGGGAGCTGTTTTTT; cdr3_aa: CASSFRDTAGELFF
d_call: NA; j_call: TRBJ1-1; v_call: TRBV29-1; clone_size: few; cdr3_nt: TGCAGCGTTGGGGGGATTGAAGCTTTCTTT; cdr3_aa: CSVGGIEAFF
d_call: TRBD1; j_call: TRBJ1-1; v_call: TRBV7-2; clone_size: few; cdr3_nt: TGTGCCAGCAGTCCCGGGACAGGGGCATCGAACACTGAAGCTTTCTTT; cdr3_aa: CASSPGTGASNTEAFF
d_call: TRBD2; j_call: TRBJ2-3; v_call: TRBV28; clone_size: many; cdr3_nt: TGTGCCAGCCATGGGGGCCTAGCGGGCGGAGGCACAGATACGCAGTATTTT; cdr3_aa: CASHGGLAGGGTDTQYF
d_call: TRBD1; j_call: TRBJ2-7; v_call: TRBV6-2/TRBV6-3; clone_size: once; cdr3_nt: TGTGCCAGCAGTTACGAAGACAGGGTACGAGTTTTCTACGAGCAGTACTTC; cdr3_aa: CASSYEDRVRVFYEQYF
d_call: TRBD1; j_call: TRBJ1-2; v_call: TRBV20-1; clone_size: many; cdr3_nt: TGCAGTGCTCGGGACAGGGGAGGCGGCTACACCTTC; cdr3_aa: CSARDRGGGYTF
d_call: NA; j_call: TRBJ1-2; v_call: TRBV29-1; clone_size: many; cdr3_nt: TGCAGCGTTGTGACCCCATCGGGGTATGGCTACACCTTC; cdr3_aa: CSVVTPSGYGYTF
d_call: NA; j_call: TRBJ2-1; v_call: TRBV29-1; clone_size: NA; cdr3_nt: TGCAGCGGCCCCGGACCGCTCGGCGATGAGCAGTTCTTC; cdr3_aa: CSGPGPLGDEQFF